The clone carrying this T cell receptor beta chain was found once. Antigen unknown. The CDR3 runs 16 residues. J gave up 8 bases and V 5 bases, and 11 bases lay outside the gene matches. The germline V gene has CDR1 SGHTA and CDR2 FQGNSA. This sample was included in a study of OX40 agonist ivuxolimab in advanced cancers. Study as a whole: Ivuxolimab was delivered to patients intravenously every 2 weeks at doses spanning 0.01 to 10 mg/kg. In three patients, partial responses were observed, one with hepatocellular carcinoma and two with cutaneous melanoma. The study's findings and limits: CD4+ and CD8+ blood T cells expanded clonally by week 6 at 0.1 to 3.0 mg/kg.

Repertoires were generated with immunoSEQ multiplex PCR, while TCRdb's copy carries only in-frame clones and drops some. The sample lists tens of thousands of clones, around 82% occurring once. The source of this sequence is an adult with an advanced solid tumor such as melanoma, head and neck, liver or kidney cancer. Source: CD4+ or CD8+ T cells sorted from blood, taken in a trial of the OX40 agonist ivuxolimab. V gene TRBV7-2 combines with J gene TRBJ2-2; 10 bases line up with TRBD2. The CDR3 spells CASSQQREGAGGELFF. Here the CDR3 DNA reads TGTGCCAGCAGCCAACAGCGGGAGGGGGCCGGAGGGGAGCTGTTTTTT.